The 18 T cell receptor beta chains listed next were all sequenced from one sample in a study of T cells in Graves' hyperthyroidism and ophthalmopathy. From RNA transcripts, TCR beta CDR3 regions were amplified. The primer set for the first-round RT-PCR of the TCR CDR3 was HTBI. TCRdb reanalysed the multiplex PCR reads using MiXCR and keeps one entry per CDR3 protein. The table records under 300,000 distinct CDR3 sequences, about 15% of them present only once. The sample taken for sequencing was blood. The source is a woman between 50 and 59 years old with Graves' hyperthyroidism that later progressed to Graves' ophthalmopathy.

The CDR3 DNA sequence: TGCAGTGCTAGAGATCCAGCGGGAGTTATGGGCACAGATACGCAGTATTTT. Its translation: CSARDPAGVMGTDTQYF. The rearrangement links TRBV20-1 to TRBJ2-3; TRBD2 agrees at 8 bases. The CDR3 has 17 residues. Unmatched junction bases numbered 9, after V lost 0 bases and J lost 1 base. Germline CDR1 and CDR2: DFQATT and SNEGSKA (reference sequence).

V is TRBV28 and J is TRBJ1-1; TRBD1 aligns across 7 bases. This CDR3 contains 15 residues. The ends lost 4 bases at V and 4 bases at J; junction bases unmatched: 9. Germline CDR1 reads MDHEN; CDR2 reads SYDVKM. CDR3 bases: TGTGCCAGCAGTTCAGGGGGTGGAGTTGGCACTGAAGCTTTCTTT. Translating it yields CASSSGGGVGTEAFF.

Ten or more counts support this clonotype. The genes are TRBV12-3 or TRBV12-4 and TRBJ1-5, with a weak D call TRBD1 (5 bases). This CDR3 has 16 residues. The ends were cut back, 5 bases at V and 3 bases at J, with 17 bases in the middle. CDR3 sequence (DNA): TGTGCCAGCAGTCCTCCCCGACAGTCTTACAATCAGCCCCAGCATTTT. This gives the protein CASSPPRQSYNQPQHF.

The CDR3 reads CASSVAAGLQETQYF. The CDR3 DNA reads TGTGCCAGCAGCGTCGCAGCTGGCCTCCAAGAGACCCAGTACTTC. The genes are TRBV9 and TRBJ2-5, with D hard to call. Deletions cut 2 bases from V and 1 base from J, with 12 bases between. There are 15 residues in the CDR3. Germline CDR1 SGDLS, CDR2 YYNGEE.

The chain employs TRBV4-2 and TRBJ1-6, with D possibly matching TRBD1 (6 bases). CDR1 is LGHNA, CDR2 YNFKEQ, per germline. Trimming removed 1 base at V and 5 bases at J, with 6 bases between. The CDR3 runs 14 residues. The CDR3 protein is CASSQAGDNSPLHF. As DNA, the CDR3 is TGTGCCAGCAGCCAAGCAGGGGATAATTCACCCCTCCACTTT.

This clonotype has at least ten counts. The chain carries TRBV3-1 and TRBJ2-1; TRBD2 agrees at 7 bases. J was trimmed by 10 bases and V by 4 bases; bases with no gene match: 7. CDR1 LGHDT and CDR2 YNNKEL come from the germline V gene (reference sequence). The CDR3 sequence is 13 residues long. CDR3 amino acids: CASSPTRGSEQFF. The DNA of the CDR3 is TGTGCCAGCAGCCCGACGCGGGGGTCAGAGCAGTTCTTC.

This chain links TRBV10-3 with TRBJ2-2; TRBD1 agrees at 8 bases. Looked up from germline, CDR1 is ENHRY and CDR2 is SYGVKD. Trimming at V came to 5 bases and at J to 4 bases, leaving 6 bases not matched to a gene. The CDR3 runs 15 residues. Here the CDR3 reads CAISNRGSPTGELFF. The CDR3 DNA is TGTGCCATCAGTAACAGGGGGAGTCCCACCGGGGAGCTGTTTTTT.

The table lists this clonotype with many counts. This chain joins TRBV2 and TRBJ2-5; 10 positions match TRBD2. The CDR3 loop spans 15 amino acids. The J segment lost 3 bases and the V segment lost 8 bases, leaving 9 bases of the junction unmatched. CDR1 is SNHLY, CDR2 FYNNEI, per germline. This CDR3 is CASRRLAGQEETQYF. The DNA for the CDR3 is TGTGCCAGCCGCAGACTAGCGGGCCAGGAAGAGACCCAGTACTTC.

This clonotype was recorded many times. The CDR3 nucleotides are TGCAGTGCAAGCGGGAGGGCCGACGAGCAGTACTTC. Translating it yields CSASGRADEQYF. This chain links TRBV20-1 with TRBJ2-7, with 10 bases aligning to TRBD2. The ends lost 6 bases at V and 5 bases at J; junction bases unmatched: 4. This CDR3 spans 12 amino acids. Germline loops: CDR1 DFQATT, CDR2 SNEGSKA (reference sequence).

This clonotype was observed at least ten times. The genes are TRBV6-1 and TRBJ2-3; maybe TRBD1 (6 bases). There are 13 residues in the CDR3. Looked up from germline, CDR1 is MNHNS and CDR2 is SASEGT. The V end lost 7 bases, the J end lost 2 bases, and 10 bases lay between the germline ends. CDR3 sequence (DNA): TGTGCCAGCAACACAGGGCTCACAGATACGCAGTATTTT. Translation: CASNTGLTDTQYF.

The chain uses TRBV24-1 and TRBJ1-4; D call uncertain. CDR3 length: 13 residues. Trimming left V 1 base short and J 7 bases short, with 6 bases between. The germline CDR1 and CDR2 sequences are KGHDR and SFDVKD. The DNA for the CDR3 is TGTGCCACCAGTGATTTTCGTGGTGAAAAACTGTTTTTT. It specifies CATSDFRGEKLFF.

Notes on this clonotype: One end of the junction does not line up with germline, which may come from a read error. The rearrangement uses TRBV5-1 and TRBJ2-3; no firm D call. The germline CDR1 and CDR2 sequences are SGHRS and YFSETQ. The CDR3 length is 13 residues. Here the CDR3 reads CASSLFLTDAQYF. The CDR3 DNA sequence: TGCGCCAGCAGCTTATTCCTCACAGATGCGCAGTATTTT.

J is TRBJ2-5 and V is TRBV12-3 or TRBV12-4; a possible D gene is TRBD2 (5 bases). Trimming pared 10 bases from V and 1 base from J, leaving 13 bases between. The CDR3 covers 13 residues. CDR3 DNA: TGTGCCACCGGACGGGGTAGCCAAGAGACCCAGTACTTC. It specifies CATGRGSQETQYF.

This clonotype has a count of ten or more. The chain carries TRBV6-2 or TRBV6-3 and TRBJ2-7, with D possibly matching TRBD2 (6 bases). V gave up 7 bases and J gave up 2 bases, with 18 bases separating them. Germline V lookup: CDR1 MNHEY, CDR2 SVGEGT. The CDR3 extends over 15 amino acids. The CDR3 DNA sequence: TGTGCCAGCATCAAATCTAGCGCATATGCCTACGAGCAGTACTTC. Translation: CASIKSSAYAYEQYF.

This clonotype was found many times. This rearrangement joins TRBV12-3 or TRBV12-4 to TRBJ1-1, with TRBD1 matching over 12 bases. V trimming: 3 bases; J trimming: 3 bases; junction bases outside the gene matches: 5. This CDR3 contains 16 residues. DNA for the CDR3: TGTGCCAGCAGTTTGGGGACAGGGGGCCTTTACACTGAAGCTTTCTTT. Its translation is CASSLGTGGLYTEAFF.

This clonotype occurred many times. The rearrangement uses TRBV12-3 or TRBV12-4 and TRBJ1-4, with a weak D call TRBD1 (6 bases). V was shortened by 2 bases and J by 11 bases, with 9 bases between the two germline ends. This CDR3 region has 12 residues. CDR3: CASSLTQGKLFF. The DNA for the CDR3 is TGTGCCAGCAGTTTAACCCAGGGGAAACTGTTTTTT.

This clonotype showed up many times. V usage is TRBV14 and J usage is TRBJ1-1; D unresolved. Germline V gene lookup returns CDR1 SGHDN and CDR2 FVKESK. The CDR3 is made up of 15 amino acids. V was clipped by 1 base and J by 0 bases, with 9 bases between them. CDR3: CASSQGLLVNTEAFF. As DNA, the CDR3 is TGTGCCAGCAGCCAAGGGTTGTTAGTGAACACTGAAGCTTTCTTT.

This clonotype was seen a handful of times. This chain joins TRBV27 and TRBJ2-1; a possible D gene is TRBD1 (6 bases). CDR3 size: 17 residues. The germline V gene has CDR1 MNHEY and CDR2 SMNVEV (reference sequence). V lost 5 bases, J lost 4 bases, and 21 bases lay in between. The CDR3 nucleotides read TGTGCCAGCAGTCTAATTCCCCCAGGGGTAGCTTACAATGAGCAGTTCTTC. It codes for CASSLIPPGVAYNEQFF.